Below are 29 T cell receptor beta chains sequenced from a single sample in a study of cytomegalovirus exposure and HLA in healthy donors. PCR was performed using 60 Vbeta and 13 Jbeta primers. Sequencing was performed with immunoSEQ multiplex PCR; in TCRdb, only in-frame clones are kept and a portion is missing. The sample yields about 150,000 clones, 85% seen once. Specimen: PBMCs. The receptor set was obtained from a boy aged 2 to 10 in good health and CMV-seronegative.

The rearrangement joins TRBV27 to TRBJ1-3; no reliable D call. CDR3 length: 14 residues. CDR1 MNHEY and CDR2 SMNVEV come from the germline V gene (reference sequence). Trimming removed 3 bases from V and 0 bases from J, with 6 bases in between. The CDR3 loop is CASSLSHSGNTIYF. The CDR3 nucleotides are TGTGCCAGCAGTTTGAGCCACTCTGGAAACACCATATATTTT.

The chain employs TRBV5-6 and TRBJ1-2; D unresolved. The CDR3 has 13 amino acids. V lost 0 bases and J 2 bases, leaving 5 bases between the germline ends. Germline V gives CDR1 SGHDT, CDR2 YYEEEE. The DNA for the CDR3 is TGTGCCAGCAGCTTGGGAGGGAACTATGGCTACACCTTC. Protein product: CASSLGGNYGYTF.

This chain links TRBV5-1 with TRBJ2-3, with 14 bases that match TRBD2. The V and J ends lost 4 bases and 8 bases, in that order; junction bases with no gene match: 12. Germline loops: CDR1 SGHRS, CDR2 YFSETQ. The CDR3 contains 17 residues. CDR3 nucleotides: TGCGCCAGCAGCATTGGCCGGACTAGCGGGGGGAAAGGTACGCAGTATTTT. Amino acid sequence: CASSIGRTSGGKGTQYF.

The chain employs TRBV5-6 and TRBJ2-1; 7 positions match TRBD1. CDR1 is SGHDT, CDR2 YYEEEE, per germline. The CDR3 is 11 amino acids. V shed 0 bases, J shed 14 bases, and the junction held 2 bases outside the gene matches. In DNA form, the CDR3 reads TGTGCCAGCAGCTTGGGTCAGGGGGAGTTCTTC. Translating it yields CASSLGQGEFF.

The gene calls are TRBV28 and TRBJ2-7; 8 nucleotides align to TRBD1. The germline V gene encodes CDR1 MDHEN and CDR2 SYDVKM. V lost 3 bases and J lost 5; bases outside the gene matches: 6. The CDR3 consists of 14 residues. Written as DNA, the CDR3 is TGTGCCAGCAGTTTTTGGACAGGGTTCGACGAGCAGTACTTC. Its translation: CASSFWTGFDEQYF.

Written as DNA, the CDR3 is TGTGCCAGCTCAGGCAGGTTGGACACGAATGAAAAACTGTTTTTT. It codes for CASSGRLDTNEKLFF. The chain uses TRBV18 and TRBJ1-4, with a tentative D call TRBD1 (5 bases). Trimming took off 5 bases at V and 5 bases at J, with 15 bases between the two ends. The CDR3 contains 15 residues. CDR1 is KGHSH, CDR2 LQKENI, per germline.

The rearrangement joins TRBV5-1 to TRBJ2-2; 9 bases are shared with TRBD1. This CDR3 region has 15 residues. The V segment lost 0 bases and the J segment 4 bases; nucleotides outside the gene matches: 1. Germline V gene lookup returns CDR1 SGHRS and CDR2 YFSETQ. The CDR3 sequence: CASSLGQGGTGELFF. CDR3 nucleotides: TGCGCCAGCAGCTTGGGACAGGGGGGCACCGGGGAGCTGTTTTTT.

V and J are TRBV4-2 and TRBJ2-1; D is perhaps TRBD2 (5 bases). CDR3 length: 15 amino acids. Germline values: CDR1 LGHNA, CDR2 YNFKEQ. V was pared by 6 bases and J by 1 base, with 13 bases between. DNA of the CDR3: TGTGCCAGCAGGCCTTTTGGGGAGTCCTACAATGAGCAGTTCTTC. Translating gives CASRPFGESYNEQFF.

The sample holds a few counts of this clone. The CDR3 loop is CASSHWGRGTGNEQFF. DNA of the CDR3: TGTGCCAGCAGTCACTGGGGCAGGGGAACCGGCAATGAGCAGTTCTTC. V is TRBV6-6 and J is TRBJ2-1, with D possibly matching TRBD1 (6 bases). The ends were cut back, 5 bases at V and 6 bases at J, with 20 bases in the middle. The CDR3 spans 16 residues. The germline CDR1 and CDR2 sequences are MNHNY and SVGAGI (reference sequence).

V is TRBV6-1 and J is TRBJ2-5, with a tentative D call TRBD1 (6 bases). V shed 6 bases and J shed 5 bases, with 19 bases lying between them. Germline lookup yields CDR1 MNHNS and CDR2 SASEGT. The CDR3 is made up of 15 amino acids. The CDR3 is CASRQGRGWGETQYF. As DNA, the CDR3 is TGTGCCAGCAGACAGGGCCGCGGTTGGGGGGAGACCCAGTACTTC.

V and J are TRBV30 and TRBJ2-1; 14 positions match TRBD2. Germline V CDR1 and CDR2: GTSNPN, SVGIG (reference sequence). V shed 3 bases, J shed 10 bases, and the junction held 11 bases outside the gene matches. This CDR3 is 16 amino acids long. The CDR3 DNA is TGTGCCTGGAGGGCATTGGGACTAGCGGGAGCAGGCGAGCAGTTCTTC. Residues: CAWRALGLAGAGEQFF.

The chain uses TRBV2 and TRBJ2-2; 9 nucleotides agree with TRBD1. The CDR3 length is 16 residues. The germline V gene encodes CDR1 SNHLY and CDR2 FYNNEI. The junction had 10 bases not matched to a gene; V was cut back by 6 bases and J by 5 bases. DNA for the CDR3: TGTGCCAGCAGCCCGGGACAGGGAAGAAGGACCGGGGAGCTGTTTTTT. Its translation is CASSPGQGRRTGELFF.

This clone was counted between two and nine times. The chain recombines TRBV30 with TRBJ1-1; D remains ambiguous. V shed 4 bases and J shed 1 base, with 10 bases lying between them. The length of the CDR3 is 13 residues. Germline V gene sequence: CDR1 GTSNPN, CDR2 SVGIG (reference sequence). DNA for the CDR3: TGTGCCTGGAATCGGGGTCAGAACACTGAAGCTTTCTTT. It encodes CAWNRGQNTEAFF.

This sequence joins TRBV7-6 and TRBJ2-7, with 8 bases identical to TRBD1. The V and J ends lost 4 bases and 2 bases, in that order; junction bases with no gene match: 10. Germline V gene sequence: CDR1 SGHVS, CDR2 FNYEAQ. CDR3 length equals 16 residues. The CDR3 loop is CASSSPRGQVTYEQYF. As DNA, the CDR3 is TGTGCCAGCAGCTCCCCCCGGGGACAGGTCACCTACGAGCAGTACTTC.

J is TRBJ1-5 and V is TRBV5-6; 8 bases match TRBD1. The germline CDR1 and CDR2 sequences are SGHDT and YYEEEE. The length of the CDR3 is 15 residues. After removal of 2 bases from V and 6 bases from J, the junction contained 7 bases not matched to a gene. The CDR3: CASSFGTGQSQPQHF. The CDR3 DNA follows: TGTGCCAGCAGCTTTGGGACAGGCCAAAGTCAGCCCCAGCATTTT.

The chain carries TRBV7-9 and TRBJ1-4, with 8 bases fitting TRBD1. The V gene end was trimmed by 3 bases and the J gene end by 4 bases; junction bases not matched to a gene: 4. This CDR3 has 15 residues. Germline V CDR1 and CDR2: SEHNR, FQNEAQ (reference sequence). CDR3 sequence: CASSFTDRDNEKLFF. The CDR3 nucleotides are TGTGCCAGCAGCTTTACGGACAGGGATAATGAAAAACTGTTTTTT. Looking up the rest from reference TRBV7-9 and TRBJ1-4 gives the full variable domain: DTGVSQNPRHKITKRGQNVTFRCDPISEHNRLYWYRQTLGQGPEFLTYFQNEAQLEKSRLLSDRFSAERPKGSFSTLEIQRTEQGDSAMYLCASSFTDRDNEKLFFGSGTQLSVL.

The chain employs TRBV6-5 and TRBJ2-7; D might be TRBD1 (6 bases). The V gene lost 6 bases and the J gene lost 2 bases, with 14 bases spanning the gap. The germline V gene has CDR1 MNHEY and CDR2 SVGAGI. This CDR3 is built from 14 residues. In DNA form, the CDR3 reads TGTGCCAGCAGGGCACGGGACACTACCTACGAGCAGTACTTC. It translates to CASRARDTTYEQYF.

This rearrangement joins TRBV6-4 to TRBJ1-5; D ambiguous. The germline V gene has CDR1 MRHNA and CDR2 SNTAGT. Trimming took 6 bases from V and 5 from J, leaving 20 bases between them. This CDR3 contains 16 residues. CDR3 DNA sequence: TGTGCCAGCAGCTCGATCCGGGATATAGAAGATCAGCCCCAGCATTTT. Protein: CASSSIRDIEDQPQHF.

This sequence joins TRBV19 and TRBJ2-7, with D maybe TRBD2 (5 bases). CDR3 length: 15 residues. CDR1 is LNHDA and CDR2 is SQIVND in the germline V gene (reference sequence). The ends were cut back, 6 bases at V and 3 bases at J, with 18 bases in the middle. In nucleotides, the CDR3 is TGTGCCAGTAGCCCGCCGGACGGTGGAGGCTACGAGCAGTACTTC. The encoded protein is CASSPPDGGGYEQYF.

The J gene is TRBJ1-2, the V gene TRBV27; 8 bases are shared with TRBD1. With 5 bases clipped from V and 4 bases from J, the junction kept 6 bases outside the gene matches. This CDR3 contains 14 residues. The germline V gene has CDR1 MNHEY and CDR2 SMNVEV (reference sequence). The CDR3 sequence is CASSLTGGLYGYTF. The CDR3, as DNA: TGTGCCAGCAGTCTCACAGGGGGTCTCTATGGCTACACCTTC.

This clone was found once. The chain combines TRBV4-1 with TRBJ1-1, with D possibly TRBD1 on 5 matching bases. The CDR3 covers 17 residues. Germline-derived CDR1 and CDR2 are MGHRA and YSYEKL. Deletions cut 0 bases from V and 3 bases from J, with 17 bases between. The CDR3 nucleotides are TGCGCCAGCAGCCAAGATCGGGCAGGGCTTAAGGACACTGAAGCTTTCTTT. Translated, it gives CASSQDRAGLKDTEAFF.

The gene calls are TRBV7-9 and TRBJ2-5, with a possible D match to TRBD2 (6 bases). There are 13 residues in the CDR3. The V end lost 7 bases, the J end lost 1 base, and 10 bases lay between the germline ends. From germline, CDR1 is SEHNR and CDR2 FQNEAQ (reference sequence). CDR3 amino acids: CASKLAAQETQYF. The DNA for the CDR3 is TGTGCCAGCAAATTAGCGGCCCAAGAGACCCAGTACTTC.

This clone was recorded a few times. The rearrangement joins TRBV2 to TRBJ1-2; 7 bases map to TRBD1. Germline CDR1 SNHLY, CDR2 FYNNEI. J lost 3 bases, V lost 8 bases, and 6 bases had no gene match. The CDR3 length is 13 residues. The CDR3 loop reads CASQTGSHYGYTF. The CDR3 coding sequence is TGTGCCAGCCAGACAGGGTCGCACTATGGCTACACCTTC. The whole variable domain, filled in from reference TRBV2 and TRBJ1-2, reads EPEVTQTPSHQVTQMGQEVILRCVPISNHLYFYWYRQILGQKVEFLVSFYNNEISEKSEIFDDQFSVERPDGSNFTLKIRSTKLEDSAMYFCASQTGSHYGYTFGSGTRLTVV.

There are a few counts of this clone. In DNA form, the CDR3 reads TGTGCCTGGAGTGGCGGGAATGCCCTGGAGCAGTACTTC. Residues: CAWSGGNALEQYF. The genes are TRBV30 and TRBJ2-7; D is possibly TRBD2 (6 bases). Germline V gene data show CDR1 as GTSNPN and CDR2 as SVGIG (reference sequence). This CDR3 has 13 amino acids. Trimming cost V 1 base and J 7 bases, with 14 bases left between them.

This clone was observed once. CDR3 region: CASRGDRIFYGYTF. DNA for the CDR3: TGCGCCAGCAGAGGGGACAGGATCTTCTATGGCTACACCTTC. The V and J genes are TRBV5-1 and TRBJ1-2, with 8 bases that match TRBD1. The CDR3 consists of 14 residues. Germline V CDR1 and CDR2: SGHRS, YFSETQ. Germline trimming cut 5 bases from V and 4 bases from J; bases unmatched to any gene: 7.

V is TRBV28 and J is TRBJ1-1; TRBD1 might be the D (6 bases). Germline V gene lookup returns CDR1 MDHEN and CDR2 SYDVKM. This CDR3 has 14 amino acids. Deletions cut 7 bases from V and 0 bases from J, with 12 bases between. CDR3 in amino acids: CASTGGGLNTEAFF. The CDR3 nucleotides are TGTGCCAGCACCGGGGGGGGCTTGAACACTGAAGCTTTCTTT.

The V and J genes are TRBV28 and TRBJ1-1; D not resolved. The CDR3 extends over 13 amino acids. From germline, CDR1 is MDHEN and CDR2 SYDVKM. The V gene lost 5 bases and the J gene lost 0 bases, with 7 bases spanning the gap. The CDR3 DNA is TGTGCCAGCAGTCTTCCCGTGAACACTGAAGCTTTCTTT. Protein sequence: CASSLPVNTEAFF.

This chain connects TRBV6-1 to TRBJ2-3; TRBD2 aligns across 10 bases. CDR1 MNHNS and CDR2 SASEGT come from the germline V gene. The J segment lost 6 bases and the V segment lost 4 bases, leaving 10 bases of the junction unmatched. This CDR3 has 16 amino acids. CDR3: CASSGVERGGPDTQYF. The CDR3 coding sequence is TGTGCCAGCAGTGGCGTCGAGCGGGGGGGCCCCGATACGCAGTATTTT.

The J gene is TRBJ1-4, the V gene TRBV15, with a possible D match to TRBD1 (6 bases). Trimming stripped 4 bases from V and 7 bases from J, with 16 bases between. Germline loops: CDR1 LNHNV, CDR2 YYDKDF (reference sequence). CDR3 length equals 15 residues. The CDR3 DNA reads TGTGCCACCAGCACCCGGGGGGGGGCGGGTGAAAAACTGTTTTTT. It encodes CATSTRGGAGEKLFF.